The next 18 T cell receptor beta chains were all read from a single sample in a study of T cell clonotyping in hematopoietic cell transplantation. Data came from immunoSEQ multiplex PCR; TCRdb stores just in-frame clones and leaves some out. The table has some 49,000 clones, 86% seen once; the top ten hold about 6.1%. Time point here: recipient sample about 28 days before transplant, after cytoreduction. The source material was peripheral blood mononuclear cells, sampled before stem cell transplant. These receptors all stem from a man in his 60s with biphenotypic leukemia. Some clones in this sample may be carry-over from other donors' samples.

Only a few counts were recorded for this clone. The V gene is TRBV25-1, the J gene TRBJ2-2; TRBD2 is a possible D gene (5 bases). Per the germline V gene, CDR1 is MGHDK and CDR2 is SYGVNS. This CDR3 spans 15 amino acids. Trimming took off 5 bases at V and 5 bases at J, with 15 bases between the two ends. CDR3 residues: CASSLPGSRTGELFF. The CDR3 DNA sequence: TGTGCCAGCAGTCTCCCGGGGAGCCGAACCGGGGAGCTGTTTTTT.

The chain joins TRBV20-1 to TRBJ1-1; D gene unclear. Trimming left V 3 bases short and J 2 bases short, with 4 bases between. This CDR3 comprises 11 residues. Germline CDR1 is DFQATT and CDR2 is SNEGSKA (reference sequence). The CDR3 DNA reads TGCAGTGCTAGTACAAACACTGAAGCTTTCTTT. Protein sequence: CSASTNTEAFF.

J is TRBJ1-1 and V is TRBV7-9; D gene ambiguous. CDR1 is SEHNR, CDR2 FQNEAQ, per germline (reference sequence). V lost 5 bases to trimming and J lost 6 bases, with 19 bases between them. The CDR3 loop spans 15 amino acids. Here the CDR3 DNA reads TGTGCCAGCAGCCTAAACCCCGCCAGCGACGCTGAAGCTTTCTTT. Translation: CASSLNPASDAEAFF.

The V gene is TRBV6-5, the J gene TRBJ2-7; either TRBD1 or TRBD2 may fit D (5 bases each). Trimming removed 8 bases at V and 7 bases at J, with 21 bases between. The CDR3 covers 14 residues. From germline, CDR1 is MNHEY and CDR2 SVGAGI. In nucleotides, the CDR3 is TGTGCCAGCGGATCCGGGACCCCACCTCGTGAGCAGTACTTC. It yields the protein CASGSGTPPREQYF.

This clone was detected once. CDR3 residues: CASSFVGRSYEQYF. Here the CDR3 DNA reads TGTGCCAGCAGTTTCGTCGGGCGCTCCTACGAGCAGTACTTC. The rearrangement uses TRBV28 and TRBJ2-7, with D unclear. The CDR3 is made up of 14 amino acids. V was trimmed by 3 bases and J by 0 bases, leaving 9 bases between them. Germline V lookup: CDR1 MDHEN, CDR2 SYDVKM.

This clone has a single count. This chain connects TRBV25-1 to TRBJ1-1; 10 bases align to TRBD1. The V gene's germline CDR1 is MGHDK and CDR2 SYGVNS. V lost 7 bases to trimming and J lost 8 bases; unmatched junction nucleotides: 7. CDR3 size: 13 residues. This CDR3 reads CASKVWTGGEAFF. CDR3 nucleotide sequence: TGTGCCAGCAAAGTATGGACAGGGGGAGAAGCTTTCTTT.

This clone came up a few times. This chain joins TRBV7-9 and TRBJ1-4; D not certain. The CDR3 consists of 15 residues. The germline V and J ends were trimmed by 2 bases and 3 bases, with 10 bases remaining between them. Germline V gene lookup returns CDR1 SEHNR and CDR2 FQNEAQ (reference sequence). The CDR3 DNA is TGTGCCAGCAGCTTAACTCAGCAACCTAATGAAAAACTGTTTTTT. Translating gives CASSLTQQPNEKLFF.

The V and J genes are TRBV30 and TRBJ2-7, with D uncertain. The germline V gene encodes CDR1 GTSNPN and CDR2 SVGIG (reference sequence). The ends were cut back, 1 base at V and 5 bases at J, with 9 bases in the middle. There are 12 residues in the CDR3. CDR3 coding DNA: TGTGCCTGGAGTGGCCTAGTCCACGAGCAGTACTTC. Protein product: CAWSGLVHEQYF.

The chain has TRBV29-1 and TRBJ2-3; D uncertain. The V and J ends lost 7 bases and 6 bases respectively, with 11 bases between them. The CDR3 has 11 amino acids. Germline CDR1 is SQVTM and CDR2 is ANQGSEA. The CDR3 bases are TGCAGCGCCGAATATTATGATACGCAGTATTTT. It encodes CSAEYYDTQYF.

This clone occurred once. V gene TRBV7-3 combines with J gene TRBJ2-7; 7 bases agree with TRBD1. Per germline, CDR1 SGHTA and CDR2 FQGTGA. This CDR3 comprises 13 residues. The V segment lost 3 bases and the J segment 6 bases; nucleotides outside the gene matches: 5. The CDR3 protein is CASSFRQGGEQYF. The DNA for the CDR3 is TGTGCCAGCAGCTTCCGACAGGGCGGCGAGCAGTACTTC.

The V gene is TRBV6-6, the J gene TRBJ2-3, with unresolved D. Trimming took off 2 bases at V and 2 bases at J, with 5 bases between the two ends. This CDR3 is built from 13 residues. Germline-derived CDR1 and CDR2 are MNHNY and SVGAGI (reference sequence). The CDR3 sequence: CASSYRDTDTQYF. For the CDR3, the DNA is TGTGCCAGCAGTTACAGGGACACAGATACGCAGTATTTT.

In DNA, the CDR3 is TGTGCCTGGAGTCAGTTCTATGGCTACACCTTC. It codes for CAWSQFYGYTF. This chain joins TRBV30 and TRBJ1-2; D ambiguous. Germline CDR1 reads GTSNPN; CDR2 reads SVGIG (reference sequence). V shed 2 bases and J shed 4 bases, with 5 bases lying between them. The CDR3 extends over 11 amino acids.

The gene calls are TRBV7-3 and TRBJ2-1; 9 bases are shared with TRBD2. From germline, CDR1 is SGHTA and CDR2 FQGTGA. The CDR3 totals 15 residues. The ends lost 5 bases at V and 7 bases at J; junction bases unmatched: 9. DNA of the CDR3: TGTGCCAGCAGCCCCAGGGGCGGGGGGGCGAATGAGCAGTTCTTC. Translated: CASSPRGGGANEQFF.

V usage is TRBV4-1 and J usage is TRBJ2-7; 12 bases agree with TRBD2. Trimming cost V 2 bases and J 0 bases; bases outside gene matches: 8. The germline CDR1 and CDR2 sequences are MGHRA and YSYEKL. The CDR3 is 18 residues long. CDR3 amino acids: CASSQPSGRADHSYEQYF. Here the CDR3 DNA reads TGCGCCAGCAGCCAACCTAGCGGGAGGGCCGATCACTCCTACGAGCAGTACTTC.

There are a few counts of this clone. The chain joins TRBV29-1 to TRBJ2-7; tentatively, D is TRBD1 (5 bases). Germline V gene sequence: CDR1 SQVTM, CDR2 ANQGSEA. Trimming took 0 bases from V and 5 from J, leaving 17 bases between them. The CDR3 covers 15 residues. The CDR3 DNA reads as TGCAGCGTTGAAGATAATAAGGGGAAACGCGACGAGCAGTACTTC. This gives the protein CSVEDNKGKRDEQYF.

This clone came up once. The J gene is TRBJ2-2, the V gene TRBV30; 11 bases are a match to TRBD1. The CDR3 covers 17 residues. The V gene end was trimmed by 2 bases and the J gene end by 5 bases; junction bases not matched to a gene: 10. CDR1 and CDR2 from the germline V gene are GTSNPN and SVGIG (reference sequence). This CDR3 is CAWSSTLGQGATGELFF. DNA of the CDR3: TGTGCCTGGAGTTCTACCCTAGGACAGGGGGCTACCGGGGAGCTGTTTTTT.

V gene TRBV9 combines with J gene TRBJ1-2, with 7 bases fitting TRBD1. The length of the CDR3 is 17 residues. V gave up 2 bases and J gave up 0 bases; unmatched junction bases: 10. Germline loops: CDR1 SGDLS, CDR2 YYNGEE. CDR3 amino acids: CASSVSGQNASNYGYTF. The CDR3 nucleotides read TGTGCCAGCAGCGTGTCGGGACAGAACGCTTCTAACTATGGCTACACCTTC. The full variable domain, completed using reference TRBV9 and TRBJ1-2, is DSGVTQTPKHLITATGQRVTLRCSPRSGDLSVYWYQQSLDQGLQFLIQYYNGEERAKGNILERFSAQQFPDLHSELNLSSLELGDSALYFCASSVSGQNASNYGYTFGSGTRLTVV.

The V gene is TRBV30, the J gene TRBJ2-1; 7 bases line up with TRBD2. This CDR3 has 17 amino acids. Unmatched junction bases numbered 13, after V lost 0 bases and J lost 5 bases. The germline V gene has CDR1 GTSNPN and CDR2 SVGIG (reference sequence). In DNA form, the CDR3 reads TGTGCCTGGAGTGTACCCCTAGGGAGCGGGGAGGACAATGAGCAGTTCTTC. It yields the protein CAWSVPLGSGEDNEQFF.